Reported below is one TCR beta chain. This sample is drawn from a study of patients and donors after allogeneic stem cell transplantation. The germline V gene has CDR1 MNHEY and CDR2 SVGAGI. The CDR3 runs to 13 residues. Trimming cost V 10 bases and J 5 bases; bases outside gene matches: 9. TCRdb re-derived calls from the RT-PCR reads in MiXCR, one entry per CDR3 protein. The table shows more than 150,000 distinct CDR3 sequences, with about 24% occurring only once. The receptor was derived from a human donor who was either an allogeneic HSCT recipient or a stem cell or donor lymphocyte infusion donor (not recorded which). It is not recorded whose cells these are; they may come from a transplant donor. The chain couples TRBV6-5 to TRBJ2-7; 9 bases align to TRBD2. Specimen: blood, either unsorted or a sorted T cell fraction (not recorded which). The CDR3 DNA is TGTGCCACTAGGGCTAGCGGGATCAACGAGCAGTACTTC. It yields the protein CATRASGINEQYF.